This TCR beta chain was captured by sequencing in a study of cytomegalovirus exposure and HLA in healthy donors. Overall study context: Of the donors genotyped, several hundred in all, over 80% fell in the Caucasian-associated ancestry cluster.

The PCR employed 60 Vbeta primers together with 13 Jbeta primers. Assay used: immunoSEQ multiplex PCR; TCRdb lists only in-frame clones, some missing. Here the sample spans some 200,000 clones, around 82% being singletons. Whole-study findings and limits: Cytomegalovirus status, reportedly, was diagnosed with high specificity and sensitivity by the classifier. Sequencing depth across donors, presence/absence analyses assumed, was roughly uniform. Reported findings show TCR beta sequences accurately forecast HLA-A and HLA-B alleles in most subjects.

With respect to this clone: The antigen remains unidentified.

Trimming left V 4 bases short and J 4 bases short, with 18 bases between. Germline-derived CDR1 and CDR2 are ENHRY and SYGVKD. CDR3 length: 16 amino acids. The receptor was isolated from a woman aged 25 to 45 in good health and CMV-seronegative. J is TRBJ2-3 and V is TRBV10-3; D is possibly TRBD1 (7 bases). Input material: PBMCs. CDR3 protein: CAISGAGPTGADTQYF. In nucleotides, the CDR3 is TGTGCCATCAGTGGTGCGGGACCAACAGGGGCAGATACGCAGTATTTT.